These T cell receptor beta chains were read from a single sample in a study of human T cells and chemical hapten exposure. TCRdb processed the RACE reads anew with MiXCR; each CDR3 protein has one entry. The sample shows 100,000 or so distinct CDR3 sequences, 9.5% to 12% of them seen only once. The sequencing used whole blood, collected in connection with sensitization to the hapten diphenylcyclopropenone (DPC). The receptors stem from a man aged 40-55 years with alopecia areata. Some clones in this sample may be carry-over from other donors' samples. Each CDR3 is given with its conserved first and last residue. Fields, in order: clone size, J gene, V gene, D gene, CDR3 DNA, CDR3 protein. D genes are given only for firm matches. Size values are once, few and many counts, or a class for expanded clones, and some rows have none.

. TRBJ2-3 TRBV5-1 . TGCGCCAGCCGACTTGCCGGAGATACAGATACGCAGTATTTT CASRLAGDTDTQYF
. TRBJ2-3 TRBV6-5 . TGTGCCAGCAGTTATATACTTACCGGGACGGCAAGCACAGATACGCAGTATTTT CASSYILTGTASTDTQYF
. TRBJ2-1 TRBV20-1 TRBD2 TGCAGTGCTCCCGGGACTAGGGGTAATGAGCAGTTCTTC CSAPGTRGNEQFF
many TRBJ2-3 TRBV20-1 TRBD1 TGCAGTGCTGCCTCCGGGACAGGGCGTAGCACAGATACGCAGTATTTT CSAASGTGRSTDTQYF
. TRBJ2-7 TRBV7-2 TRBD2 TGTGCCAGCAGCTCCGGGCTAGCGGGAGCCTACGAGCAGTACTTC CASSSGLAGAYEQYF
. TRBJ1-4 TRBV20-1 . TGCAGTGCTAACGCCCATGGGCAGGACGCAACTAATGAAAAACTGTTTTTT CSANAHGQDATNEKLFF
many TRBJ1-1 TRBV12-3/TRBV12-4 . TGTGCCAGCAGTTTGGGGGGTTGGAACACTGAAGCTTTCTTT CASSLGGWNTEAFF
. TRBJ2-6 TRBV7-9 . TGTGCCAGCAGCTTAAACAGGGATCTGACTTTC CASSLNRDLTF
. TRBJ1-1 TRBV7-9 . TGTGCCAGCAGGTTAAGGGGAGGCGAGACTGAAGCTTTCTTT CASRLRGGETEAFF
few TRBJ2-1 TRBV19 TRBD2 TGTGCCAGTACCCCGCTAGCGGAACGGGGCAATGAGCAGTTCTTC CASTPLAERGNEQFF
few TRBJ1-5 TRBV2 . TGTGCCAGCAGTCCGGGCAATCCCAATCAGCCCCAGCATTTT CASSPGNPNQPQHF
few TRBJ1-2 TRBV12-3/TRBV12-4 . TGTGCCAGCAGTTTAAATCAGGGTCCCTACACCTTC CASSLNQGPYTF
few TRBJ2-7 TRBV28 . TGTGCCAGCAGTCCGGTACATCGGCTTGCCGAGCAGTACTTC CASSPVHRLAEQYF
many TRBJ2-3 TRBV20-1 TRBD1 TGCAGTGCTAGAGATCCACAGGGGTATTCAGATACGCAGTATTTT CSARDPQGYSDTQYF
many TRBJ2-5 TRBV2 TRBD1 TGTGCCAGCAGGGACAGGGGTGAGACCCAGTACTTC CASRDRGETQYF
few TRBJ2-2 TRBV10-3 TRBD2 TGTGCCATCAGTGAACTAGCGGGAGACACCGGGGAGCTGTTTTTT CAISELAGDTGELFF
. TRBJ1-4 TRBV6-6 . TGTGCCCACCGACAGAACTTCGGGGAAAAACTGTTTTTT CAHRQNFGEKLFF
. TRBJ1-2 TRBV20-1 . TGCAGTGCTAGAGACCTCAGTAGAACGATCTATGGCTACACCTTC CSARDLSRTIYGYTF
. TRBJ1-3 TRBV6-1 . TGTGCCAGCAGTGAACGACCGAACTCTGGAAACACCATATATTTT CASSERPNSGNTIYF
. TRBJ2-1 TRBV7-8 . TGTGCCAGCAGCTTAATTGGGGGCAGCTCCTACAATGAGCAGTTCTTC CASSLIGGSSYNEQFF
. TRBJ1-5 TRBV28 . TGTGCCAGCAGTTTATTGCGGGGGTCCGGCGGCAATCAGCCCCAGCATTTT CASSLLRGSGGNQPQHF
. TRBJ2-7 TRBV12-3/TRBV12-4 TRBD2 TGTGCCAGCAGTTTATTAGCGGGAGATGCCAACGAGCAGTACTTC CASSLLAGDANEQYF
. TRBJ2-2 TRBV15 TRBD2 TGTGCCACCAGCAGATGGACTAGCGGAGTCACCGGGGAGCTGTTTTTT CATSRWTSGVTGELFF
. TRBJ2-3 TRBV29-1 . TGCAGCGTTGTGTCCGGTGGCGGTGGTGGTACGCAGTATTTT CSVVSGGGGGTQYF
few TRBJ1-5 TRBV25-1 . TGTGCCAGCAGTGAACCGGGTAGCAATCAGCCCCAGCATTTT CASSEPGSNQPQHF
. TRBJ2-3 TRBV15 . TGTGCCACCAGCAGAGATCCAGCTAACACGGGAGATACGCAGTATTTT CATSRDPANTGDTQYF
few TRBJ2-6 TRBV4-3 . TGCGCCAGCAGCCAACGCCCCTCGCAGGGAGGTTGGGCTGGGGCCAACGTCCTGACTTTC CASSQRPSQGGWAGANVLTF
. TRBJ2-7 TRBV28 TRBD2 TGTGCCAGCAGTCGTCGGACTAGCGGGATAGACGAGCAGTACTTC CASSRRTSGIDEQYF
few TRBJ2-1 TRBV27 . TGTGCCAGCAGTTTGGGCCCCCCGGGGGCTAACAGTCACGCCTACAATGAGCAGTTCTTC CASSLGPPGANSHAYNEQFF
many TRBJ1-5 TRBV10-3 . TGTGCCATCAGTGAGTCCCACCGATTGAGCCAGCCCCAGCATTTT CAISESHRLSQPQHF
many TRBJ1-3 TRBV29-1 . TGCAGCGTTGAGGGCTACCCTGGAAACACCATATATTTT CSVEGYPGNTIYF
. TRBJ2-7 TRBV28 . TGTGCCAGCACCACCCGGGATTACGAGCAGTACTTC CASTTRDYEQYF
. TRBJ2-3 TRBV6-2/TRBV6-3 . TGTGCCAGCACGAGGGAAGATACGCAGTATTTT CASTREDTQYF
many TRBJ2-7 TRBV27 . TGTGCCAGCAGTTTAGTTGCAGGAGGCTACGAGCAGTACTTC CASSLVAGGYEQYF
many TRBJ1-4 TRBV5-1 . TGCGCCAGCAGCCACCGGGGTGAAAAACTGTTTTTT CASSHRGEKLFF
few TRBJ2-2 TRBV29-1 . TGCAGCGTTCAAGGGAGCCGGGACACGCACACCGGGGAGCTGTTTTTT CSVQGSRDTHTGELFF
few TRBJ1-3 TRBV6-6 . TGTGCCAGCACTCGTAACCCCCGGGGGCGAGGGGCCCTCTCTGGAAACACCATATATTTT CASTRNPRGRGALSGNTIYF
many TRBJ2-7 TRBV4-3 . TGCGCCAGCAGCCAAGGACTGGGCGACTCCTACGAGCAGTACTTC CASSQGLGDSYEQYF
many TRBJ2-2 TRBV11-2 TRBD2 TGTGCCAGCAGCCCGAGACTAGCGGGAGCTCACCCACTGAACACCGGGGAGCTGTTTTTT CASSPRLAGAHPLNTGELFF
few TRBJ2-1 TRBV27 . TGTGCCAGCAGTTTATTGGGGGAGGCCTACTTC CASSLLGEAYF
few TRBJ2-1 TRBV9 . TGTGCCAGCAGCTCGGACTTGGCCGGAGGGCAGTTCTTC CASSSDLAGGQFF